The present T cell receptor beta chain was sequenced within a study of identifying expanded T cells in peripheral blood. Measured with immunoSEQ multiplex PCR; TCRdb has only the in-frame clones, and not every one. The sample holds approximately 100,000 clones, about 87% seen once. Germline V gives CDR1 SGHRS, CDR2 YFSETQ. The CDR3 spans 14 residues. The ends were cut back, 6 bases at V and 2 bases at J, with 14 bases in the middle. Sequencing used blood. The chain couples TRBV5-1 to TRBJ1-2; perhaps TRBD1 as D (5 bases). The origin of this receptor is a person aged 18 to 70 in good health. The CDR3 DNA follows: TGCGCCAGCAACAAGGACACGGCGAACTATGGCTACACCTTC. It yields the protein CASNKDTANYGYTF.